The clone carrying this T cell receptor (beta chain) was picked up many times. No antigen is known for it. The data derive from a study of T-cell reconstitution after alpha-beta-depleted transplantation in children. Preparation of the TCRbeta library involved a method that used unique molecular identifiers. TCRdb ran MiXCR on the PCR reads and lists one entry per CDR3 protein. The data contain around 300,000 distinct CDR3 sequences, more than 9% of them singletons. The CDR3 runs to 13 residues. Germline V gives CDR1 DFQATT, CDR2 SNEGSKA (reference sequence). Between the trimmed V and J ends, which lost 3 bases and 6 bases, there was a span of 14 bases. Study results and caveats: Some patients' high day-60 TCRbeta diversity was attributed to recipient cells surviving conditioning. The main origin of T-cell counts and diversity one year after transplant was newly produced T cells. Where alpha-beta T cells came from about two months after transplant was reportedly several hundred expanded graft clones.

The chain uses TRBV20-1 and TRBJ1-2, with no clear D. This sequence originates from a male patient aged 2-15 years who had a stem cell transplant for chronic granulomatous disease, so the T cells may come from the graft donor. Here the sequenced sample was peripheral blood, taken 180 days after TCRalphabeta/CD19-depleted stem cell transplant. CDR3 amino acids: CSARDPLDHGYTF. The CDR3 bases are TGCAGTGCTAGGGACCCCCTAGACCATGGCTACACCTTC.